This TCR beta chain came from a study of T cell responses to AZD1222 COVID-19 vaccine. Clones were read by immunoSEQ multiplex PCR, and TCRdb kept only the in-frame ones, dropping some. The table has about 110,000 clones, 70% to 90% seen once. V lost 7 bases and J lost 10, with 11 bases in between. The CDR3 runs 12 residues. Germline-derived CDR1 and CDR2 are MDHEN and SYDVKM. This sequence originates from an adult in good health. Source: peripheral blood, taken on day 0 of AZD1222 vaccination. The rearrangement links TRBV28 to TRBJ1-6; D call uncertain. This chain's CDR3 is CASTKSRSPLHF. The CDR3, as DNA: TGTGCCAGCACGAAAAGCAGGTCACCCCTCCACTTT.